This paragraph reports one TCR beta chain. The data belong to a study of CD8 T cells in Susac syndrome. Study summary: When their blood was taken, the Susac syndrome patients had either not yet had any therapy, were taking corticosteroids, or were taking intravenous immunoglobulin alone.

With random hexamers, roughly 0.5 to 1 ug RNA was reverse transcribed. A multiplex approach, immunoSEQ multiplex PCR, amplified TCR beta CDR3 across 54 Vbeta and 13 Jbeta. TCRdb re-analysed the immunoSEQ multiplex PCR reads in MiXCR, keeping a single row per CDR3 protein. This sample has approximately 74,000 distinct CDR3 sequences; about 93% occur once, and the top ten carry about 0.53%. Sequencing of TCR beta was performed on blood CD8+ T cells and on blood CD4+ T cells. Sequencing input: CD4+ T cells from PBMCs. The clonotype originates from a human donor with Susac syndrome.

The CDR3 here is CASTARQETQYF. The CDR3 DNA is TGTGCCAGCACTGCGAGGCAAGAGACCCAGTACTTC. This rearrangement joins TRBV19 to TRBJ2-5; D is undetermined. CDR1 and CDR2 from the germline V gene are LNHDA and SQIVND (reference sequence). The CDR3 covers 12 residues. Trimming left V 9 bases short and J 2 bases short, with 10 bases between.